What follows are 18 T cell receptor beta chains derived from one specimen sequenced in a study of blood T cell repertoires in COVID-19. The method was immunoSEQ multiplex PCR; TCRdb's version includes in-frame clones alone and lacks a portion of them. This repertoire shows roughly 390,000 clones, 85% found once; its top ten account for about 3.6%. Material: peripheral blood. Source of these receptors: a woman under 30 with acute or convalescent COVID-19.

The J gene is TRBJ2-3, the V gene TRBV13; TRBD2 agrees at 15 bases. Germline lookup yields CDR1 PRHDT and CDR2 FYEKMQ (reference sequence). Unmatched junction bases numbered 4, after V lost 4 bases and J lost 2 bases. The CDR3 runs 17 residues. The CDR3 loop is CASSSRTSGGATDTQYF. As DNA, the CDR3 is TGTGCCAGCAGCTCACGGACTAGCGGGGGGGCCACAGATACGCAGTATTTT.

The chain combines TRBV7-2 with TRBJ2-5; 10 bases are a match to TRBD2. J lost 0 bases, V lost 5 bases, and 9 bases had no gene match. This CDR3 is built from 17 residues. CDR1 and CDR2 (germline): SGHTA, FQGNSA. The CDR3 DNA sequence: TGTGCCAGCAGCCCCGGGAATAGCGGGAGGAACCAAGAGACCCAGTACTTC. As protein: CASSPGNSGRNQETQYF.

On this clone: The sample carries other DNA sequences with the same CDR3. V and J are TRBV3-1 (or the pseudogene TRBV3-2) and TRBJ1-2; D uncertain. In germline, CDR1 is LGHDT, CDR2 YNNKEL (reference sequence). The CDR3 runs 14 residues. V gave up 3 bases and J gave up 2 bases, with 10 bases separating them. The CDR3 region is CASSQGSQNYGYTF. The CDR3 nucleotides read TGTGCCAGCAGCCAGGGCAGCCAAAACTATGGCTACACCTTC.

This clone was detected a few times. The chain uses TRBV5-8 and TRBJ1-1, with D uncertain. The CDR3 spans 14 residues. CDR1 and CDR2 from the germline V gene are SGHTS and YDEGEE. Deletions cut 0 bases from V and 3 bases from J, with 9 bases between. CDR3 sequence reads: CASSLDGVYTEAFF. CDR3 DNA sequence: TGTGCCAGCAGCTTGGACGGGGTTTACACTGAAGCTTTCTTT.

This clone was seen a single time. The genes are TRBV9 and TRBJ2-1; TRBD1 matches at 7 bases. Germline CDR1 SGDLS, CDR2 YYNGEE. With 2 bases clipped from V and 3 bases from J, the junction kept 8 bases outside the gene matches. The CDR3 sequence is 16 residues long. The CDR3 sequence: CASSVRGGRDYNEQFF. CDR3 nucleotide sequence: TGTGCCAGCAGCGTGAGAGGGGGCCGGGACTACAATGAGCAGTTCTTC.

The V call is TRBV4-1, the J call TRBJ2-5; D may be TRBD2 (6 bases). The germline V gene encodes CDR1 MGHRA and CDR2 YSYEKL. Trimming pared 3 bases from V and 5 bases from J, leaving 19 bases between. The CDR3 length is 16 residues. This CDR3 is CASSHSAEGRGETQYF. Written as DNA, the CDR3 is TGCGCCAGCAGCCATTCGGCGGAGGGGCGAGGGGAGACCCAGTACTTC.

The chain combines TRBV14 with TRBJ2-5; TRBD1 is a possible D gene (7 bases). V shed 6 bases and J shed 1 base, with 21 bases lying between them. Germline CDR1 SGHDN, CDR2 FVKESK. CDR3 length: 17 residues. The CDR3 is CASSSQGGGGVQETQYF. The DNA of the CDR3 is TGTGCCAGCAGTTCCCAGGGGGGTGGCGGTGTCCAAGAGACCCAGTACTTC.

This clone was observed once. The chain has TRBV30 and TRBJ2-2; a possible D gene is TRBD2 (6 bases). The CDR3 loop spans 14 amino acids. Germline CDR1 and CDR2: GTSNPN and SVGIG (reference sequence). V lost 4 bases and J lost 0, with 9 bases in between. CDR3 in DNA: TGTGCCTGGATGCGGGGCACGAACACCGGGGAGCTGTTTTTT. Translating gives CAWMRGTNTGELFF.

The chain links TRBV7-8 to TRBJ2-5; 13 nucleotides line up with TRBD2. The ends lost 1 base at V and 3 bases at J; junction bases unmatched: 5. Germline loops: CDR1 SGHVS, CDR2 FQNEAQ. The CDR3 is 17 amino acids. CDR3 DNA sequence: TGTGCCAGCAGCTTAGGCCCTGGACTAGCGGGGGAAGAGACCCAGTACTTC. Its translation is CASSLGPGLAGEETQYF.

The chain joins TRBV7-2 to TRBJ2-1; the D is unclear. V was trimmed by 4 bases and J by 8 bases, leaving 15 bases between them. This CDR3 is built from 14 residues. Germline values: CDR1 SGHTA, CDR2 FQGNSA. This CDR3 is CASSSWARKDEQFF. The DNA for the CDR3 is TGTGCCAGCAGCTCTTGGGCCCGAAAGGATGAGCAGTTCTTC.

The rearrangement links TRBV5-1 to TRBJ1-2; TRBD1 aligns across 8 bases. CDR1 SGHRS and CDR2 YFSETQ come from the germline V gene. The length of the CDR3 is 15 residues. The trim removed 4 bases at V and 3 bases at J, leaving 8 bases unmatched. The CDR3 region has the DNA TGCGCCAGCAGCATCTCCGGGACAGGATACTATGGCTACACCTTC. This encodes CASSISGTGYYGYTF.

CDR3 sequence (DNA): TGTGCCAGCAGCTCAGAGAGCGGGAATCACGGGGAGCTGTTTTTT. This sequence encodes CASSSESGNHGELFF. The gene calls are TRBV11-3 and TRBJ2-2, with 7 bases lining up with TRBD2. CDR1 is SGHNT and CDR2 is YENEEA in the germline V gene. V dropped 4 bases and J dropped 7; count of bases not matched to a gene: 9. The CDR3 loop spans 15 amino acids.

This chain connects TRBV5-1 to TRBJ2-7; tentatively, D is TRBD2 (6 bases). The CDR3 has 15 residues. Germline CDR1 is SGHRS and CDR2 is YFSETQ. V lost 0 bases to trimming and J lost 2 bases, with 12 bases between them. The CDR3 sequence: CASSLDRERAYEQYF. As DNA, the CDR3 is TGCGCCAGCAGCTTGGATCGGGAGCGGGCCTACGAGCAGTACTTC.

This chain links TRBV18 with TRBJ1-2, with TRBD1 matching 8 bases. V was pared by 5 bases and J by 0 bases, with 8 bases of the junction left unmatched. The CDR3 is 16 residues long. Looked up from germline, CDR1 is KGHSH and CDR2 is LQKENI. The CDR3: CASSALDRGTNYGYTF. The CDR3 bases are TGTGCCAGCTCAGCCCTCGACAGGGGTACTAACTATGGCTACACCTTC.

A note on this clone: At one end, the junction sequence differs from germline, possibly due to a read error. The gene calls are TRBV19 and TRBJ1-1; 10 bases fit TRBD1. CDR1 is LNHDA, CDR2 SQIVND, per germline (reference sequence). The CDR3 contains 17 residues. The CDR3 region is CASSKPGTGDLNIEAFF. CDR3 bases: TGTGCCAGTAGTAAACCCGGGACAGGGGACTTAAACATTGAAGCTTTCTTT.

This clone came up once. The chain links TRBV5-1 to TRBJ1-6; D remains ambiguous. This CDR3 has 13 amino acids. The V gene lost 2 bases and the J gene lost 3 bases, with 3 bases spanning the gap. Per the germline V gene, CDR1 is SGHRS and CDR2 is YFSETQ. The CDR3 here is CASSFNYNSPLHF. The CDR3 DNA follows: TGCGCCAGCAGCTTCAACTATAATTCACCCCTCCACTTT.

The CDR3 here is CASSQNPGQGVYGYTF. Here the CDR3 DNA reads TGTGCCAGCAGCCAAAACCCGGGACAGGGGGTCTATGGCTACACCTTC. The V gene is TRBV3-1 (or the pseudogene TRBV3-2), the J gene TRBJ1-2; TRBD1 agrees at 11 bases. V shed 2 bases, J shed 4 bases, and the junction held 6 bases outside the gene matches. The CDR3 is 16 amino acids. The germline V gene has CDR1 LGHDT and CDR2 YNNKEL (reference sequence).

This clone has more than one count but fewer than ten. The CDR3 DNA follows: TGTGCCACCGGATACAGGGGGCTGGCTGAAAAACTGTTTTTT. Amino acid sequence: CATGYRGLAEKLFF. The genes are TRBV19 and TRBJ1-4, with 9 nucleotides matching TRBD1. The CDR3 totals 14 residues. Germline CDR1 LNHDA, CDR2 SQIVND (reference sequence). J was trimmed by 7 bases and V by 10 bases; bases with no gene match: 10.